This T cell receptor (beta chain) emerged from a study of T cells in Graves' hyperthyroidism and ophthalmopathy. Looking at the study overall: The blood sample was taken at first diagnosis, before treatment began. Whole-study results and caveats: Ophthalmopathy cases were set apart from stable hyperthyroidism by a 13 V-J model.

V dropped 0 bases and J dropped 1 base, with 14 bases sitting between them. Germline V gene lookup returns CDR1 LNHNV and CDR2 YYDKDF (reference sequence). The CDR3 spans 17 residues. There were TCR beta CDR3 regions amplified from RNA transcripts. Carried out on the TCR CDR3, a first-round RT-PCR used the HTBI primer set. From the multiplex PCR reads, TCRdb called clonotypes with MiXCR, one entry per CDR3 protein. Of more than 300,000 distinct CDR3 sequences listed, 15% to 20% are singletons. In its sample, this clonotype was seen a few times. The antigen is undetermined. Sequencing was performed on blood. The chain uses TRBV15 and TRBJ2-3, with D perhaps TRBD1 (6 bases). This receptor was obtained from a woman aged 25-40 years with Graves' hyperthyroidism that later progressed to Graves' ophthalmopathy. This CDR3 is CATSREKPGHRTDTQYF. The DNA of the CDR3 is TGTGCCACCAGCAGAGAAAAACCGGGACACCGCACAGATACGCAGTATTTT.